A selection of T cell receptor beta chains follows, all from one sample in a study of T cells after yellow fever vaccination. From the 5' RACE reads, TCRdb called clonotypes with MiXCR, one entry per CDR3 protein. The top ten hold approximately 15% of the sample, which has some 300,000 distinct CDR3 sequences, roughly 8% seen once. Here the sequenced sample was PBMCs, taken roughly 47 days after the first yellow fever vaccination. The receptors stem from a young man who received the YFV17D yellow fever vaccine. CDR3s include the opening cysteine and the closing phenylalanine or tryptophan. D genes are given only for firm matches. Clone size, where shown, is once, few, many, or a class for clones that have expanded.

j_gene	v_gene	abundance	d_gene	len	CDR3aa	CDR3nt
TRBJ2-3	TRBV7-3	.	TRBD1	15	CASSPGQGAGDTQYF	TGTGCCAGCTCCCCCGGACAGGGGGCAGGAGATACGCAGTATTTT
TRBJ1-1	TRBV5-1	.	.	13	CAISRDKNTEAFF	TGCGCCATCAGCAGGGACAAGAACACTGAAGCTTTCTTT
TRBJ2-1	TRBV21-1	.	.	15	CASSRSRRVYNEQFF	TGTGCCAGCAGCAGAAGCCGCCGGGTTTACAATGAGCAGTTCTTC
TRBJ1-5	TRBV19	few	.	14	CASSIVEGLQPQHF	TGTGCCAGTAGTATAGTGGAAGGCTTGCAGCCCCAGCATTTT
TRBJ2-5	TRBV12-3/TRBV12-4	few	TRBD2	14	CASSSDSGVETQYF	TGTGCCAGCAGTTCCGATAGCGGGGTAGAGACCCAGTACTTC
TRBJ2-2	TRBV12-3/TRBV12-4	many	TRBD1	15	CASSRTGTATGELFF	TGTGCCAGCAGTAGGACCGGGACAGCCACCGGGGAGCTGTTTTTT
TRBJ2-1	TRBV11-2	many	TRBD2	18	CASSLITVAGGPYNEQFF	TGTGCCAGCAGCTTAATAACGGTAGCGGGGGGGCCCTACAATGAGCAGTTCTTC
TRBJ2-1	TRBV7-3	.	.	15	CASSSLSRVSNEQFF	TGTGCCAGCAGCTCTTTATCCAGGGTTTCCAATGAGCAGTTCTTC
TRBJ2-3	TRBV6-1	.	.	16	CASTPLPPGGTDTQYF	TGTGCCAGCACCCCCCTCCCCCCCGGGGGCACAGATACGCAGTATTTT
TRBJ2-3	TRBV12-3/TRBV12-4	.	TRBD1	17	CASSLTMGQGGADTQYF	TGTGCCAGCAGCCTAACGATGGGACAGGGGGGCGCAGATACGCAGTATTTT
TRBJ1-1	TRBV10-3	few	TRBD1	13	CAISESTGVEAFF	TGTGCCATCAGTGAGTCGACAGGGGTTGAAGCTTTCTTT
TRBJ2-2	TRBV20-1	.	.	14	CSARGRVNTGELFF	TGCAGTGCTAGAGGCAGGGTGAACACCGGGGAGCTGTTTTTT
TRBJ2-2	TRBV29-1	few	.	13	CSASGVVTGELFF	TGCAGCGCTTCAGGGGTTGTTACCGGGGAGCTGTTTTTT
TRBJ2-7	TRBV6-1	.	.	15	CASSPSVTFLYEQYF	TGTGCCAGCAGCCCCAGTGTCACCTTCCTCTACGAGCAGTACTTC